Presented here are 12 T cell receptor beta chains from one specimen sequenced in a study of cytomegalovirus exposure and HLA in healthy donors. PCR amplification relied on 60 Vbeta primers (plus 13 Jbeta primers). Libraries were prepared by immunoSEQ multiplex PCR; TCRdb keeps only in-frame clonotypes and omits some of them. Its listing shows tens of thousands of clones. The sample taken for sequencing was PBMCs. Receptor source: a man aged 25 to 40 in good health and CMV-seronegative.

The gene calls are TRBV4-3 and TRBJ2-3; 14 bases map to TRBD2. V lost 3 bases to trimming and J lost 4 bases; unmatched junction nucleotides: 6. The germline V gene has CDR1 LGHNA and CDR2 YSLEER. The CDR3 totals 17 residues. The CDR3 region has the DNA TGCGCCAGCAGCCATGAATCGACTAGCGGGGGGGCAGATACGCAGTATTTT. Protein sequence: CASSHESTSGGADTQYF.

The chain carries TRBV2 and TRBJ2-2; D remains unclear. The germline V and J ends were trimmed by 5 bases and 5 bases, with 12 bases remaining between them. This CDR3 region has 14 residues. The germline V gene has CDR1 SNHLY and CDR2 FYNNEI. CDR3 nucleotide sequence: TGTGCCAGCAGTAGCGACGTCCCAACCGGGGAGCTGTTTTTT. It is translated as CASSSDVPTGELFF.

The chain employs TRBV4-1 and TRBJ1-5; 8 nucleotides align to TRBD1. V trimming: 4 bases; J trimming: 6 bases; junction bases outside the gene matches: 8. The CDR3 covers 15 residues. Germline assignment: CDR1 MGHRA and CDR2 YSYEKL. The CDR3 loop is CASSLGQGARQPQHF. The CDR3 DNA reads TGCGCCAGCAGCCTCGGTCAGGGGGCGCGTCAGCCCCAGCATTTT.

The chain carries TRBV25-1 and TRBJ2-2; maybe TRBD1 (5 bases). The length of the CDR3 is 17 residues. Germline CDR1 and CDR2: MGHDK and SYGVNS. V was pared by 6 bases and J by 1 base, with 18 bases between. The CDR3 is CASRKGVLWRNTGELFF. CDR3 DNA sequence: TGTGCCAGCAGGAAAGGGGTCTTGTGGCGGAACACCGGGGAGCTGTTTTTT.

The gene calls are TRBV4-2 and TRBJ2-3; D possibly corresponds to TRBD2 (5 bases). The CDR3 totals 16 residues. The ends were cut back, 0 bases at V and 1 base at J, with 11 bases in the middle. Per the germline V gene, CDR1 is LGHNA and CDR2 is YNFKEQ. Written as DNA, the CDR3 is TGTGCCAGCAGCCAAGAAGCTAGCCCTCGCACAGATACGCAGTATTTT. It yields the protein CASSQEASPRTDTQYF.

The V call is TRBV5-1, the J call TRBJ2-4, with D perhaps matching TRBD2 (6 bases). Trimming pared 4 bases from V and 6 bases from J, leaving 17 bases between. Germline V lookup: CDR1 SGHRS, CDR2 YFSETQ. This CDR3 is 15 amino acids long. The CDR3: CASSPSAPGLNIQYF. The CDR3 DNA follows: TGCGCCAGCAGCCCTTCGGCCCCGGGACTAAACATTCAGTACTTC.

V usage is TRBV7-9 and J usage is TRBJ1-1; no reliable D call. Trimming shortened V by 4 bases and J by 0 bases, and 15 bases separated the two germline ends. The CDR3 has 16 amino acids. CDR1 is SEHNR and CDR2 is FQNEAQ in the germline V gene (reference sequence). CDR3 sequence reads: CASSSPLVSVNTEAFF. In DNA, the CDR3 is TGTGCCAGCAGCTCCCCCCTGGTTTCGGTGAACACTGAAGCTTTCTTT.

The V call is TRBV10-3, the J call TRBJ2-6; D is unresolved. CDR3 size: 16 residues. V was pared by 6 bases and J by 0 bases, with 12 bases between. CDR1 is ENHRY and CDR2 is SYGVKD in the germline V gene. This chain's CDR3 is CAIRQGAPSGANVLTF. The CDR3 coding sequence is TGTGCCATCAGACAAGGAGCCCCCTCTGGGGCCAACGTCCTGACTTTC.

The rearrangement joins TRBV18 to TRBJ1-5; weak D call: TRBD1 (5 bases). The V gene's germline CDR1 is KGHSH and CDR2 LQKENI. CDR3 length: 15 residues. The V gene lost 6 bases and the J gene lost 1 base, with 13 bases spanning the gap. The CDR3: CASSLNQGSNQPQHF. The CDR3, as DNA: TGTGCCAGCTCGCTAAATCAGGGAAGCAATCAGCCCCAGCATTTT.

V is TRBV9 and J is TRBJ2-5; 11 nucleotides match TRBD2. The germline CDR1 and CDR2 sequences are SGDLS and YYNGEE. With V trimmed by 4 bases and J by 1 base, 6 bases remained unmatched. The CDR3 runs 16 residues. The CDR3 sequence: CASSSSGTSGQETQYF. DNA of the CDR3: TGTGCCAGCAGCTCCTCTGGGACTAGCGGCCAAGAGACCCAGTACTTC.

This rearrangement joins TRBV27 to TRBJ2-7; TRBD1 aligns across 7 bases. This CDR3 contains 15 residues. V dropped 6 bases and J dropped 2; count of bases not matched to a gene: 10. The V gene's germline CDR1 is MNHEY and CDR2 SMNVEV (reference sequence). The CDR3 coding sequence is TGTGCCAGCAGCTACCTAACAGGGGTCCCCTACGAGCAGTACTTC. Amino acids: CASSYLTGVPYEQYF.

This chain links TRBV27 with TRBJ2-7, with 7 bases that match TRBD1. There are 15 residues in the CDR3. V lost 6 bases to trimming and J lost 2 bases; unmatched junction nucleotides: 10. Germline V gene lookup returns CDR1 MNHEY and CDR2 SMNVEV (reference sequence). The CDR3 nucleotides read TGTGCCAGCAGCCTTCTGACAGGGAACACCTACGAGCAGTACTTC. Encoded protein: CASSLLTGNTYEQYF.